This passage covers 14 T cell receptor beta chains from one sample sequenced in a study of technical replicates of blood from a handful of donors (dated by TCRdb to about 2017). Receptors were amplified or captured by the immunoSEQ multiplex PCR assay. In TCRdb, the immuneACCESS table is reduced to in-frame sequences with V and J assigned. These tables do not hold every clone; where another copy was compared, an unresolved V gene accounts for under half, and the others remain unexplained. The sample has about 99,000 clones on record, about 96% of them singletons. The ten largest clonotypes hold more than 0.2% of the sample. The sequenced material came from T cells isolated from PBMCs. All receptors derive from a human donor in good health.

The chain carries TRBV18 and TRBJ2-3; tentative D call: TRBD2 (6 bases). Germline V gene data show CDR1 as KGHSH and CDR2 as LQKENI. This CDR3 region has 15 residues. V lost 3 bases and J lost 3, with 13 bases in between. CDR3 amino acids: CASSPPLAFTDTQYF. The CDR3 DNA sequence: TGTGCCAGCTCACCTCCACTAGCTTTTACAGATACGCAGTATTTT.

J is TRBJ1-2 and V is TRBV27; tentative D call: TRBD1 (6 bases). The germline V gene has CDR1 MNHEY and CDR2 SMNVEV (reference sequence). The ends were cut back, 6 bases at V and 4 bases at J, with 12 bases in the middle. The CDR3 contains 13 residues. CDR3: CASRLTGTYGYTF. CDR3 bases: TGTGCCAGCAGGCTTACAGGGACCTATGGCTACACCTTC.

J is TRBJ2-7 and V is TRBV6-1, with D maybe TRBD2 (6 bases). Trimming removed 1 base from V and 9 bases from J, with 13 bases in between. Germline V CDR1 and CDR2: MNHNS, SASEGT. This CDR3 is built from 13 residues. CDR3: CASSEEEGSPQYF. CDR3 in DNA: TGTGCCAGCAGTGAAGAGGAGGGTTCCCCGCAGTACTTC.

This clone was seen a single time. The V and J genes are TRBV6-1 and TRBJ2-1; 8 nucleotides agree with TRBD2. Germline CDR1 is MNHNS and CDR2 is SASEGT. CDR3 size: 15 residues. V lost 6 bases to trimming and J lost 0 bases; unmatched junction nucleotides: 4. The CDR3 bases are TGTGCCAGCAGGGTAGCGGGGCTCTCCTACAATGAGCAGTTCTTC. Its translation is CASRVAGLSYNEQFF.

The V gene is TRBV2, the J gene TRBJ2-7, with 11 bases identical to TRBD2. CDR1 is SNHLY, CDR2 FYNNEI, per germline. CDR3 size: 18 residues. V shed 2 bases, J shed 7 bases, and the junction held 16 bases outside the gene matches. As DNA, the CDR3 is TGTGCCAGCAGTGAACCGGGGTGGGCTAGCGGGGGGCCAAGGGAGCAGTACTTC. Residues: CASSEPGWASGGPREQYF.

This chain uses TRBV6-5 with TRBJ1-5, with D possibly being TRBD1 (6 bases). The CDR3 runs 15 residues. CDR1 and CDR2 from the germline V gene are MNHEY and SVGAGI. Trimming took off 4 bases at V and 2 bases at J, with 12 bases between the two ends. In DNA form, the CDR3 reads TGTGCCAGCAGTTCCGGGACACTAGGCAATCAGCCCCAGCATTTT. Its translation: CASSSGTLGNQPQHF.

The genes are TRBV9 and TRBJ2-1; 8 bases fit TRBD1. With V trimmed by 3 bases and J by 0 bases, 2 bases remained unmatched. CDR3 size: 15 residues. Germline CDR1 and CDR2: SGDLS and YYNGEE. The CDR3 DNA sequence: TGTGCCAGCAGCGAGGACAGGGCCTCCTACAATGAGCAGTTCTTC. Its translation: CASSEDRASYNEQFF.

This rearrangement joins TRBV5-1 to TRBJ1-1; the D is unclear. Germline V gene lookup returns CDR1 SGHRS and CDR2 YFSETQ. V was pared by 0 bases and J by 4 bases, with 7 bases between. The CDR3 loop spans 13 amino acids. The CDR3 DNA follows: TGCGCCAGCAGCTTGGACCCGGGCACTGAAGCTTTCTTT. It specifies CASSLDPGTEAFF.

This chain uses TRBV6-1 with TRBJ1-5; no clear D gene. The CDR3 loop spans 13 amino acids. From germline, CDR1 is MNHNS and CDR2 SASEGT. V shed 6 bases and J shed 0 bases, with 6 bases lying between them. This chain's CDR3 is CASSQYSNQPQHF. The CDR3 nucleotides read TGTGCCAGCAGCCAGTATAGCAATCAGCCCCAGCATTTT.

The V call is TRBV29-1, the J call TRBJ2-3, with D possibly being TRBD1 (6 bases). The V gene lost 4 bases and the J gene lost 4 bases, with 12 bases spanning the gap. There are 13 residues in the CDR3. The V gene's germline CDR1 is SQVTM and CDR2 ANQGSEA. CDR3 in amino acids: CSVVLGAADTQYF. CDR3 nucleotide sequence: TGCAGCGTTGTTCTGGGGGCGGCAGATACGCAGTATTTT.

This rearrangement joins TRBV15 to TRBJ1-5; no firm D call. The CDR3 is made up of 16 amino acids. Looked up from germline, CDR1 is LNHNV and CDR2 is YYDKDF (reference sequence). The germline V and J ends were trimmed by 1 base and 0 bases, with 10 bases remaining between them. CDR3 residues: CATSRVLLYSNQPQHF. CDR3 coding DNA: TGTGCCACCAGCAGAGTTCTCCTCTATAGCAATCAGCCCCAGCATTTT.

This clone appeared a single time. The CDR3 DNA reads as TGTGCCAGCAGTTTCGGTTGGGGGGGCTCTGCTAATGAAAAACTGTTTTTT. Its protein product is CASSFGWGGSANEKLFF. The chain links TRBV28 to TRBJ1-4; D may be TRBD1 (6 bases). This CDR3 has 17 amino acids. The V gene lost 3 bases and the J gene lost 3 bases, with 17 bases spanning the gap. Germline V CDR1 and CDR2: MDHEN, SYDVKM. The full variable domain, completed using reference TRBV28 and TRBJ1-4, is DVKVTQSSRYLVKRTGEKVFLECVQDMDHENMFWYRQDPGLGLRLIYFSYDVKMKEKGDIPEGYSVSREKKERFSLILESASTNQTSMYLCASSFGWGGSANEKLFFGSGTQLSVL.

The chain employs TRBV7-8 and TRBJ2-5; 7 nucleotides match TRBD1. The CDR3 is 14 amino acids. V shed 5 bases, J shed 1 base, and the junction held 4 bases outside the gene matches. Germline-derived CDR1 and CDR2 are SGHVS and FQNEAQ. CDR3 bases: TGTGCCAGCAGCAATGACAGGGCCCAAGAGACCCAGTACTTC. It specifies CASSNDRAQETQYF.

A remark on this clone: Other DNA sequences from this sample encode an identical CDR3 as well. The chain has TRBV18 and TRBJ2-7, with 7 bases identical to TRBD2. V was clipped by 2 bases and J by 2 bases; unmatched bases: 3. Germline-derived CDR1 and CDR2 are KGHSH and LQKENI. The CDR3 has 14 amino acids. DNA of the CDR3: TGTGCCAGCTCACCAACGGGGGGTACCTACGAGCAGTACTTC. Translation gives CASSPTGGTYEQYF.